The T cell receptor beta chain described here comes from a study of blood T cells in healthy people across ages. With 3 bases clipped from V and 7 bases from J, the junction kept 0 bases outside the gene matches. The CDR3 is 12 amino acids. The germline V gene encodes CDR1 SGDLS and CDR2 YYNGEE. Through a sample-barcoded 5' primer and a J-beta primer mix, a second PCR was run for roughly 6 to 12 cycles. TCRdb recomputed calls from the 5' RACE reads with MiXCR, one row per CDR3 protein. The sample records almost 550,000 distinct CDR3 sequences, approximately 25% being singletons. This same sample was also part of a study on T cells of mothers and their children.

This rearrangement joins TRBV9 to TRBJ2-4; 8 nucleotides agree with TRBD1. Specimen: blood. This clonotype was sampled from a boy aged 10-17 years in good health. CDR3 amino acids: CASSGQGNIQYF. The CDR3 DNA sequence: TGTGCCAGCAGCGGACAGGGGAACATTCAGTACTTC.